The text below deals with one T cell receptor beta chain. The data were taken from a study of patients and donors after allogeneic stem cell transplantation. TCRdb analysed the RT-PCR reads with MiXCR anew, one entry per CDR3 protein. Of roughly 880,000 distinct CDR3 sequences detected, roughly 18% appear once; the ten largest clones hold around 6%. The V gene lost 4 bases and the J gene lost 3 bases, with 13 bases spanning the gap. CDR3 length: 15 amino acids. CDR1 LGHNA and CDR2 YSLEER come from the germline V gene. What was sequenced was blood, either unsorted or a sorted T cell fraction (not recorded which). This clonotype was obtained from a human donor who was either an allogeneic HSCT recipient or a stem cell or donor lymphocyte infusion donor (not recorded which). It is not recorded whose cells these are; they may come from a transplant donor. This rearrangement joins TRBV4-3 to TRBJ1-5, with D uncertain. DNA for the CDR3: TGCGCCAGCAGCCCCCGGTGGTTGGCCAATCAGCCCCAGCATTTT. Its protein is CASSPRWLANQPQHF.